This entry features one T cell receptor (beta chain) sequence. The antigen is not known. These donors were members of the roughly 120-subject validation cohort, a group separate from the roughly 670-subject first cohort. The protocol was immunoSEQ multiplex PCR, while the TCRdb copy is restricted to in-frame clones and leaves out a portion. The repertoire holds fewer than 70,000 clones, about nine tenths seen once, with roughly 3% in the top ten. This sample was included in a study of cytomegalovirus exposure and HLA in healthy donors. Across the whole study: Later analysis reported that the roughly 110 validation repertoires shared the platform of the roughly 700 first-cohort repertoires. Study-wide results and limits: A list of 150 to 200 TCR beta chains associated with cytomegalovirus was given.

The junction had 7 bases not matched to a gene; V was cut back by 11 bases and J by 4 bases. Germline V gene lookup returns CDR1 WSHSY and CDR2 SAAADI. This CDR3 is built from 13 residues. Sequences were obtained from PBMCs. This clonotype was obtained from a man between 18 and 35 years old in good health and CMV-seronegative. J is TRBJ2-2 and V is TRBV10-2, with TRBD1 matching over 7 bases. Here the CDR3 reads CAGTGQSTGELFF. The DNA of the CDR3 is TGCGCCGGGACGGGACAGTCCACCGGGGAGCTGTTTTTT.